Sequencing of this TCR beta chain was carried out in a study of blood T cell repertoires in COVID-19. Turning to the study itself: T cells, B-cell-depleted T cells, or PBMCs supplied cDNA or gDNA.

Germline lookup yields CDR1 SGHTA and CDR2 FQGNSA. V lost 5 bases, J lost 4 bases, and 14 bases lay in between. This CDR3 has 14 residues. In the authors' methods: Amplification with reference gene primers provided the estimates of nucleated cell counts. Generated by immunoSEQ multiplex PCR, the TCRdb table keeps only in-frame clones and is missing some. Clone size and the V and J calls come from that table; the DNA yielded D and trimming. The sample has some 42,000 clones, about 91% seen once. The sequence derives from a man aged 45-60 years with active COVID-19. The chain recombines TRBV7-2 with TRBJ1-2; D call uncertain. Sample: peripheral blood. CDR3: CASSHDGKTYGYTF. CDR3 nucleotides: TGTGCCAGCAGCCACGACGGGAAAACCTATGGCTACACCTTC.